This T cell receptor (beta chain) was sequenced for a study of radiotherapy plus CTLA-4 blockade in lung cancer. Sequenced by immunoSEQ multiplex PCR; TCRdb stores in-frame clones only, minus some. The profile shows about 45,000 clones, 70% to 75% of them singletons. This clone was detected only a few times. Per germline, CDR1 SGHRS and CDR2 YFSETQ. CDR3 length equals 14 residues. The trim removed 4 bases at V and 5 bases at J, leaving 6 bases unmatched. The source material was peripheral blood, sampled from a patient treated with radiotherapy plus ipilimumab. The origin of this receptor is a human donor with non-small cell lung cancer who had a complete response to radiotherapy plus ipilimumab. V and J are TRBV5-1 and TRBJ1-3; TRBD1 matches 7 bases. The DNA for the CDR3 is TGCGCCAGCAGCCAGGGGGGAGACAGAAACACCATATATTTT. It encodes CASSQGGDRNTIYF.